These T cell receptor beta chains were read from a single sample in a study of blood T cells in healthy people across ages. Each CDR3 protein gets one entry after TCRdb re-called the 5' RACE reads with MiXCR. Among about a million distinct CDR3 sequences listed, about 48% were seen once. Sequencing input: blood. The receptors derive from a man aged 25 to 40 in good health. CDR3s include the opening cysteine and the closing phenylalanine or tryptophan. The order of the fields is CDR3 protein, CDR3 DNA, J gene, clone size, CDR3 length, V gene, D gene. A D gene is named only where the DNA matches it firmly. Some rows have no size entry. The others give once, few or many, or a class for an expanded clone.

CDR3 protein: CASSQVNLRATEAFF
CDR3 DNA: TGTGCCAGCAGCCAAGTTAACCTAAGGGCCACTGAAGCTTTCTTT
J gene: TRBJ1-1
clone size: few
CDR3 length: 15
V gene: TRBV3-1
D gene: -

CDR3 protein: CASSPQRGSGNYEQYF
CDR3 DNA: TGTGCCAGCAGCCCCCAAAGAGGTAGCGGAAACTACGAGCAGTACTTC
J gene: TRBJ2-7
clone size: -
CDR3 length: 16
V gene: TRBV9
D gene: -

CDR3 protein: CASSLALQSIKYGYTF
CDR3 DNA: TGTGCCAGCAGTTTAGCACTACAGAGTATTAAATATGGCTACACCTTC
J gene: TRBJ1-2
clone size: few
CDR3 length: 16
V gene: TRBV12-3/TRBV12-4
D gene: -

CDR3 protein: CASSQGGTPNTEAFF
CDR3 DNA: TGTGCCAGCAGCCAAGGGGGCACCCCGAACACTGAAGCTTTCTTT
J gene: TRBJ1-1
clone size: -
CDR3 length: 15
V gene: TRBV3-1
D gene: -

CDR3 protein: CASSVAPGASGDTQYF
CDR3 DNA: TGTGCCAGCAGCGTGGCCCCGGGTGCCAGCGGAGATACGCAGTATTTT
J gene: TRBJ2-3
clone size: -
CDR3 length: 16
V gene: TRBV9
D gene: -

CDR3 protein: CASSADPTGPISYEQYF
CDR3 DNA: TGTGCCAGCAGCGCGGACCCTACAGGGCCAATCTCCTACGAGCAGTACTTC
J gene: TRBJ2-7
clone size: -
CDR3 length: 17
V gene: TRBV9
D gene: -

CDR3 protein: CASSEGTVYEQYF
CDR3 DNA: TGTGCCAGCAGTGAAGGGACAGTCTACGAGCAGTACTTC
J gene: TRBJ2-7
clone size: -
CDR3 length: 13
V gene: TRBV6-1
D gene: -

CDR3 protein: CASSCGVSGELFF
CDR3 DNA: TGTGCCAGCAGTTGCGGGGTTTCCGGGGAGCTGTTTTTT
J gene: TRBJ2-2
clone size: -
CDR3 length: 13
V gene: TRBV12-3/TRBV12-4
D gene: -

CDR3 protein: CASSRPHGLAPNEQFF
CDR3 DNA: TGTGCCAGCAGCCGCCCCCATGGACTAGCCCCCAATGAGCAGTTCTTC
J gene: TRBJ2-1
clone size: few
CDR3 length: 16
V gene: TRBV7-2
D gene: TRBD2

CDR3 protein: CSARGSRKETQYF
CDR3 DNA: TGCAGTGCTAGGGGCAGCCGTAAAGAGACCCAGTACTTC
J gene: TRBJ2-5
clone size: -
CDR3 length: 13
V gene: TRBV20-1
D gene: -

CDR3 protein: CASRTGGSDTQYF
CDR3 DNA: TGTGCCTCAAGGACAGGGGGGTCGGATACGCAGTATTTT
J gene: TRBJ2-3
clone size: -
CDR3 length: 13
V gene: TRBV6-5
D gene: TRBD1

CDR3 protein: CSVRAGGQPYNEQFF
CDR3 DNA: TGCAGCGTGCGGGCGGGGGGACAGCCCTACAATGAGCAGTTCTTC
J gene: TRBJ2-1
clone size: -
CDR3 length: 15
V gene: TRBV29-1
D gene: -

CDR3 protein: CASSQDGAADTQYF
CDR3 DNA: TGCGCCAGCAGCCAAGACGGGGCAGCAGATACGCAGTATTTT
J gene: TRBJ2-3
clone size: few
CDR3 length: 14
V gene: TRBV4-1
D gene: -

CDR3 protein: CASTLDTGNTEAFF
CDR3 DNA: TGTGCCAGCACCTTGGACACGGGGAACACTGAAGCTTTCTTT
J gene: TRBJ1-1
clone size: -
CDR3 length: 14
V gene: TRBV6-1
D gene: -

CDR3 protein: CSVKRAGSSYNEQFF
CDR3 DNA: TGCAGTGTTAAGAGGGCAGGGAGCTCCTACAATGAGCAGTTCTTC
J gene: TRBJ2-1
clone size: -
CDR3 length: 15
V gene: TRBV20-1
D gene: -

CDR3 protein: CASSEEGGAGYEQYF
CDR3 DNA: TGTGCCAGCAGTGAAGAAGGAGGGGCCGGGTACGAGCAGTACTTC
J gene: TRBJ2-7
clone size: many
CDR3 length: 15
V gene: TRBV6-1
D gene: -

CDR3 protein: CASSFLVDDSYEQYF
CDR3 DNA: TGTGCCAGCAGCTTCCTGGTGGACGACTCCTACGAGCAGTACTTC
J gene: TRBJ2-7
clone size: -
CDR3 length: 15
V gene: TRBV7-9
D gene: -

CDR3 protein: CASSVASGGFDEQYF
CDR3 DNA: TGTGCCAGCAGCGTAGCTAGCGGGGGGTTCGATGAGCAGTACTTC
J gene: TRBJ2-7
clone size: -
CDR3 length: 15
V gene: TRBV9
D gene: TRBD2

CDR3 protein: CASSLQGLSNQPQHF
CDR3 DNA: TGTGCCAGCAGCTTGCAGGGATTAAGCAATCAGCCCCAGCATTTT
J gene: TRBJ1-5
clone size: -
CDR3 length: 15
V gene: TRBV5-5
D gene: -

CDR3 protein: CASSSGETTNEKLFF
CDR3 DNA: TGTGCCAGCAGCTCCGGAGAAACAACTAATGAAAAACTGTTTTTT
J gene: TRBJ1-4
clone size: few
CDR3 length: 15
V gene: TRBV7-9
D gene: -